A selection of T cell receptor beta chains follows, all from one sample in a study of cytomegalovirus exposure and HLA in healthy donors. Here immunoSEQ multiplex PCR was the method, and the copy in TCRdb shows in-frame clones only, minus some. The data show 230,000 or so clones, around nine tenths seen once. Sequenced: PBMCs. These receptor sequences come from a woman aged 18-35 years in good health and CMV-seronegative. The CDR3 runs from the conserved cysteine through the conserved F or W. The order of the fields is CDR3 DNA, CDR3 protein, D gene, V gene, clone size, J gene. A D gene is named only where the DNA matches it firmly. Clone sizes are given selectively: once, few, many, or a class where the clone is expanded.

TGTGCCAGCCTGGGGACAGGGCCCTACAATGAGCAGTTCTTC,CASLGTGPYNEQFF,TRBD1,TRBV2,-,TRBJ2-1
TGTGCCAGCAGTTTATCGTACGGCGGGAGGACAGATACGCAGTATTTT,CASSLSYGGRTDTQYF,TRBD2,TRBV27,-,TRBJ2-3
TGTGCCAGCACCGAGGGGAGGATGGACTATGGCTACACCTTC,CASTEGRMDYGYTF,-,TRBV6-6,-,TRBJ1-2
TGTGCCAGCAGCTCCGAAGGGCGGGAGGGAGCAGATACGCAGTATTTT,CASSSEGREGADTQYF,TRBD2,TRBV5-6,-,TRBJ2-3
TGTGCCAGCAGTGGACAGGGGAGTTTTGGTGAGCAGTTCTTC,CASSGQGSFGEQFF,TRBD1,TRBV28,once,TRBJ2-1
TGCAGCGGCTACCAAGGGAGGTCCGATGAGCAGTTCTTC,CSGYQGRSDEQFF,-,TRBV29-1,-,TRBJ2-1
TGCGCCAGCAGCAGGGGACTTGTAGGCACTGAAGCTTTCTTT,CASSRGLVGTEAFF,-,TRBV5-1,once,TRBJ1-1
TGTGCCAGCAGTGACGGGGACTCCTACAATGAGCAGTTCTTC,CASSDGDSYNEQFF,-,TRBV2,few,TRBJ2-1
TGTGCCAGCAGTCAATACAGTGCAACTAATGAAAAACTGTTTTTT,CASSQYSATNEKLFF,-,TRBV6-1,-,TRBJ1-4
TGTGCCAGCAGCTTAGATGTCGCGGGAGAGCAGTACTTC,CASSLDVAGEQYF,-,TRBV7-2,-,TRBJ2-7
TGTGCCAGCCAACCTCTGACTAGCGGGAGGGGGCGCGAGCAGTTCTTC,CASQPLTSGRGREQFF,TRBD2,TRBV19,-,TRBJ2-1
TGTGCCAGCAGTTTGGCAGGGGGCTACGAGCAGTACTTC,CASSLAGGYEQYF,TRBD1,TRBV27,-,TRBJ2-7
TGTGCCAGCAGCTCGGGAGTCGGAAACACCATATATTTT,CASSSGVGNTIYF,-,TRBV6-1,-,TRBJ1-3
TGCAGCGTTGAAGGCGCGGGAGTTCGGGAGACCCAGTACTTC,CSVEGAGVRETQYF,TRBD2,TRBV29-1,-,TRBJ2-5
TGTGCCAGCAGCTTTGGGGACAACAAGAGAACCCAGTACTTC,CASSFGDNKRTQYF,-,TRBV5-8,-,TRBJ2-5
TGTGCCAGCGAGCCTGGACAGGCGTCTCGCGACTACGAGCAGTACTTC,CASEPGQASRDYEQYF,TRBD1,TRBV2,once,TRBJ2-7
TGTGCCAGCAGCTTCCCGCCTAGCTCTGGGGCCAACGTCCTGACTTTC,CASSFPPSSGANVLTF,-,TRBV11-2,-,TRBJ2-6
TGCGCCAGCAGCCAAGACCAAGGGACAGCCCTTCTGGGAGAGACCCAGTACTTC,CASSQDQGTALLGETQYF,TRBD1,TRBV4-1,-,TRBJ2-5
TGCGCCAGCAGCCAAGATCGGGAAGGGGAGCTGTTTTTT,CASSQDREGELFF,-,TRBV4-3,-,TRBJ2-2
TGTGCCAGCAGTTTATCCCTCCCCACCGGGGAGCTGTTTTTT,CASSLSLPTGELFF,-,TRBV28,-,TRBJ2-2
TGTGCCAGCAGTACGTGGACTAGCGGCACAGATACGCAGTATTTT,CASSTWTSGTDTQYF,TRBD2,TRBV27,-,TRBJ2-3
TGTGCCAGCAGCGTAGTTGAGGGAGAGATCACCGGGGAGCTGTTTTTT,CASSVVEGEITGELFF,-,TRBV9,-,TRBJ2-2
TGTGCCAGCAGTGAAGCGAGGGCAGGGGCTGGCTATGGCTACACCTTC,CASSEARAGAGYGYTF,-,TRBV6-1,few,TRBJ1-2
TGTGCCAGCAGTTACTCGCAGTTGGCCTCTGGAAACACCATATATTTT,CASSYSQLASGNTIYF,-,TRBV6-5,-,TRBJ1-3
TGTGCCAGCAGCTTGACTAGCGGGAGTAATGAGCAGTTCTTC,CASSLTSGSNEQFF,TRBD2,TRBV7-8,-,TRBJ2-1
TGTGCCAGCAGGGGGGACAGGGTTCAGTCTTACGAGCAGTACTTC,CASRGDRVQSYEQYF,TRBD1,TRBV28,once,TRBJ2-7
TGTGCCACCAGCAGAGTGGGGACTAGCGGCTACGAGCAGTACTTC,CATSRVGTSGYEQYF,TRBD2,TRBV15,few,TRBJ2-7
TGTGCCAGCAGTTTCGGGACAGGGGTCTCCTACGAGCAGTACTTC,CASSFGTGVSYEQYF,TRBD1,TRBV6-1,-,TRBJ2-7
TGTGCCAGCAGCCAAGACGCGTTCTCCCCGGCGGGGAACACCGGGGAGCTGTTTTTT,CASSQDAFSPAGNTGELFF,-,TRBV4-2,-,TRBJ2-2
TGCAGCGTTGAAGGACTAGCGGGAGTGTATGAGCAGTTCTTC,CSVEGLAGVYEQFF,TRBD2,TRBV29-1,-,TRBJ2-1
TGTGCCAGCAGCTTAGCGGGTGCGACCTACGAGCAGTACTTC,CASSLAGATYEQYF,TRBD2,TRBV28,-,TRBJ2-7
TGCACCAGCAGCCAAGAAGCGGGGGGCCTAGAAAAACTGTTTTTT,CTSSQEAGGLEKLFF,-,TRBV1,-,TRBJ1-4
TGTGCCAGCAGTTTATTCCCCGGTGTTAGCGGGAGGATGGGGTCGACAGATACGCAGTATTTT,CASSLFPGVSGRMGSTDTQYF,TRBD2,TRBV27,-,TRBJ2-3
TGTGCCAGCAGTTCCGGGGCCTACAATGAGCAGTTCTTC,CASSSGAYNEQFF,-,TRBV27,once,TRBJ2-1
TGTGCCAGCAGACCGCGACAGGATTACTACGAGCAGTACTTC,CASRPRQDYYEQYF,-,TRBV28,-,TRBJ2-7
TGCGCCAGCAGCGATGGACAGGGCACTAATGAAAAACTGTTTTTT,CASSDGQGTNEKLFF,TRBD1,TRBV10-2,-,TRBJ1-4
TGTGCCAGCAGTGAAGACCTACAGGGCTACGAGCAGTACTTC,CASSEDLQGYEQYF,-,TRBV27,-,TRBJ2-7
TGTGCCAGCAGAACACAGGGTGAAGAAAAACTGTTTTTT,CASRTQGEEKLFF,-,TRBV6-5,-,TRBJ1-4
TGTGCCATCAGTGAGTCGGGGACAGGGGCCTACGAGCAGTACTTC,CAISESGTGAYEQYF,TRBD1,TRBV10-3,-,TRBJ2-7
TGTGCCAGCAGCTCAACCGGGGGAAGGGATGGGGGCGAGCAGTACTTC,CASSSTGGRDGGEQYF,-,TRBV7-9,-,TRBJ2-7
TGTGCCAGCAGTTTAGGACTCGAATATGGCTACACCTTC,CASSLGLEYGYTF,-,TRBV27,-,TRBJ1-2
TGTGCCAGCAGCCAAGATGTGACATTCCACGAGCAGTACTTC,CASSQDVTFHEQYF,-,TRBV14,-,TRBJ2-7
TGTGCCAGCAGCCAAGGACTTCGTTACAATGAGCAGTTCTTC,CASSQGLRYNEQFF,-,TRBV7-9,-,TRBJ2-1
TGTGCCAGCACTTGGACAGGGGGCGCTTCTGAAGCTTTCTTT,CASTWTGGASEAFF,TRBD1,TRBV6-6,-,TRBJ1-1
TGTGCCACCAGCAGAGTCCGACAGATCAACACTGAAGCTTTCTTT,CATSRVRQINTEAFF,-,TRBV15,-,TRBJ1-1